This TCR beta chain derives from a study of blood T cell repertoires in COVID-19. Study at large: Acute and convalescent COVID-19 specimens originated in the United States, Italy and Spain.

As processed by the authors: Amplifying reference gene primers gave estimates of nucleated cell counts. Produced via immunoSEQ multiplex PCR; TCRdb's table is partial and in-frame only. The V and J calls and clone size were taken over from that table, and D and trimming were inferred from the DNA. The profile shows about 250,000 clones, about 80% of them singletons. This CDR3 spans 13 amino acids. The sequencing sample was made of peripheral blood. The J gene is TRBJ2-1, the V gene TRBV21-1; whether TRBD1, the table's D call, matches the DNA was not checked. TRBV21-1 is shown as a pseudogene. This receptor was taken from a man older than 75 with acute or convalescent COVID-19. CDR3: CASSARQFDEQFF. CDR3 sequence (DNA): TGTGCCAGCAGCGCCCGACAGTTCGATGAGCAGTTCTTC.